One sample yielded the 11 T cell receptor beta chains listed below, sequenced in a study of blood T cells in healthy people across ages. Through a sample-barcoded 5' primer and a J-beta primer mix, a second PCR was run for roughly 7 to 11 cycles. Each CDR3 protein is one row after TCRdb ran MiXCR on the 5' RACE reads. Of hundreds of thousands of distinct CDR3 sequences in the sample, about 42% were seen once. The sequenced material came from blood. The receptors here all came from a man between 60 and 70 years old in good health.

Worth noting for this clonotype: A much larger clone sits a single nucleotide away, making a read error possible. The genes are TRBV9 and TRBJ2-1; possible D gene TRBD2, 5 bases. The CDR3 totals 15 residues. The germline gives CDR1 SGDLS, CDR2 YYNGEE. The CDR3 is CASSSSPDSYNGQFF. DNA of the CDR3: TGTGCCAGCAGCTCTAGCCCGGACTCCTACAATGGGCAGTTCTTC.

The chain has TRBV11-3 and TRBJ2-5, with D uncertain. CDR1 SGHNT and CDR2 YENEEA come from the germline V gene. The CDR3 totals 11 residues. The germline V and J ends were trimmed by 7 bases and 11 bases, with 14 bases remaining between them. For the CDR3, the DNA is TGTGCCAGCACTACGGCCAATGAGCAGTACTTC. Its protein product is CASTTANEQYF.

This clonotype was counted many times. The junction and the germline gene differ at one end; a read error may be behind it. The V gene is TRBV5-1, the J gene TRBJ2-7; TRBD1 agrees at 9 bases. The CDR3 is 14 residues long. CDR1 and CDR2 from the germline V gene are SGHRS and YFSETQ. CDR3 nucleotides: TGTGCCAGCAGTTCCGGGACAGGGCCCTACGAGCAGTACTTC. This sequence encodes CASSSGTGPYEQYF.

V is TRBV5-4 and J is TRBJ1-1, with D tentatively TRBD1 (5 bases). The CDR3 has 14 amino acids. The germline V gene encodes CDR1 SGHNT and CDR2 YYREEE (reference sequence). Trimming stripped 4 bases from V and 4 bases from J, with 14 bases between. CDR3: CASSTPSGITEAFF. The CDR3 nucleotides read TGTGCCAGCAGCACCCCCTCAGGGATCACTGAAGCTTTCTTT.

This clonotype was observed a few times. This chain links TRBV7-9 with TRBJ1-1; possible D gene TRBD1, 6 bases. Per the germline V gene, CDR1 is SEHNR and CDR2 is FQNEAQ (reference sequence). The ends were cut back, 6 bases at V and 6 bases at J, with 11 bases in the middle. This CDR3 is 12 amino acids long. DNA of the CDR3: TGTGCCAGCAGACTGGGGGGCGCTGAAGCTTTCTTT. Amino acid sequence: CASRLGGAEAFF. Complete variable domain (other parts from reference TRBV7-9 and TRBJ1-1): DTGVSQNPRHKITKRGQNVTFRCDPISEHNRLYWYRQTLGQGPEFLTYFQNEAQLEKSRLLSDRFSAERPKGSFSTLEIQRTEQGDSAMYLCASRLGGAEAFFGQGTRLTVV.

This clonotype was detected a few times. V gene TRBV10-2 combines with J gene TRBJ1-1, with D maybe TRBD1 (6 bases). The CDR3 length is 18 residues. Germline loops: CDR1 WSHSY, CDR2 SAAADI. Trimming shortened V by 1 base and J by 3 bases, and 21 bases separated the two germline ends. The CDR3 region is CASSELVDRGREDTEAFF. CDR3 in DNA: TGCGCCAGCAGTGAGTTGGTGGATCGGGGGCGCGAGGACACTGAAGCTTTCTTT.

This clonotype has a handful of counts. The chain joins TRBV20-1 to TRBJ2-5; D might be TRBD1 or TRBD2, each matching 7 bases. Trimming cost V 6 bases and J 4 bases, with 15 bases left between them. Germline V gene data show CDR1 as DFQATT and CDR2 as SNEGSKA (reference sequence). The CDR3 has 13 amino acids. CDR3 loop: CSAGRTGGETQYF. In DNA form, the CDR3 reads TGCAGTGCCGGGAGGACAGGTGGAGAGACCCAGTACTTC.

The chain couples TRBV5-1 to TRBJ1-4, with 10 bases that match TRBD1. The ends lost 0 bases at V and 0 bases at J; junction bases unmatched: 2. Germline CDR1 reads SGHRS; CDR2 reads YFSETQ. The CDR3 contains 17 residues. For the CDR3, the DNA is TGCGCCAGCAGCTTGGACGGACAGGGGGCAACTAATGAAAAACTGTTTTTT. Amino acids: CASSLDGQGATNEKLFF.

The genes are TRBV30 and TRBJ2-1; no definite D call. V lost 7 bases and J lost 4, with 8 bases in between. CDR3 length equals 11 residues. Germline V lookup: CDR1 GTSNPN, CDR2 SVGIG (reference sequence). The CDR3 DNA is TGTGCCTTTATGTCATACAATGAGCAGTTCTTC. Amino acid sequence: CAFMSYNEQFF.

This rearrangement joins TRBV5-5 to TRBJ2-5, with 7 bases matching TRBD2. The ends lost 3 bases at V and 7 bases at J; junction bases unmatched: 9. CDR3 length: 14 residues. The germline CDR1 and CDR2 sequences are SGHKS and YYEKEE (reference sequence). The CDR3 sequence is CASSSAGAIGTQYF. The CDR3, as DNA: TGTGCCAGCAGCTCTGCGGGAGCTATCGGGACCCAGTACTTC.

This clonotype occurred a few times. The rearrangement uses TRBV4-3 and TRBJ2-6, with 8 bases fitting TRBD2. Germline V gives CDR1 LGHNA, CDR2 YSLEER. Trimming removed 0 bases from V and 0 bases from J; junction bases left unmatched: 4. There are 18 residues in the CDR3. The CDR3 region has the DNA TGCGCCAGCAGCCAAGATCGGGGGGGCCACTCTGGGGCCAACGTCCTGACTTTC. This sequence encodes CASSQDRGGHSGANVLTF.